These T cell receptor beta chains were read from a single sample in a study of cytomegalovirus exposure and HLA in healthy donors. Only in-frame clones appear in the TCRdb table, and some are missing; sequencing was by immunoSEQ multiplex PCR. This sample carries 60,000 to 65,000 clones, 75% of them seen once, and the ten largest clones take approximately 24%. The source material was PBMCs. These receptors all come from a woman aged 40 to 50 in good health and CMV-seropositive. The CDR3 runs from the conserved cysteine through the conserved F or W. The order of the fields is clone size, V gene, J gene, D gene, CDR3 protein, CDR3 DNA. A D gene is named only where the DNA matches it firmly. Clone size is stated in some rows and not others, as once, few, many or a class when expanded.

>few|TRBV7-2|TRBJ1-5|-
CASSFRGGADQPQHF
TGTGCCAGCAGCTTTAGAGGGGGGGCCGATCAGCCCCAGCATTTT
>-|TRBV7-2|TRBJ1-1|-
CASSLYRATEAFF
TGTGCCAGCAGCTTATACAGGGCCACTGAAGCTTTCTTT
>-|TRBV12-5|TRBJ1-1|-
CASGSEPNTEAFF
TGTGCTAGTGGGTCCGAGCCGAACACTGAAGCTTTCTTT
>-|TRBV7-9|TRBJ1-4|-
CASSPGHSTATNEKLFF
TGTGCCAGCAGTCCGGGACACAGTACTGCAACTAATGAAAAACTGTTTTTT
>-|TRBV9|TRBJ2-3|TRBD2
CASSFLGLAADTQYF
TGTGCCAGCAGTTTCCTCGGACTAGCGGCAGATACGCAGTATTTT
>few|TRBV19|TRBJ1-5|TRBD1
CASSTGGRQPQHF
TGTGCCAGTAGTACAGGGGGCAGACAGCCCCAGCATTTT
>-|TRBV5-1|TRBJ2-4|TRBD2
CASSLGGGASKNIQYF
TGCGCCAGCAGCTTGGGCGGGGGGGCCTCCAAAAACATTCAGTACTTC
>-|TRBV7-2|TRBJ2-7|TRBD1
CASSLDRVPHYEQYF
TGTGCCAGCAGCTTGGACAGGGTCCCCCACTACGAGCAGTACTTC
>-|TRBV19|TRBJ2-3|TRBD2
CASSLSGTSPGNTQYF
TGTGCCAGTAGCCTATCCGGGACTAGCCCCGGGAATACGCAGTATTTT
>-|TRBV1|TRBJ2-5|-
CTSSQLILGRVYQETQYF
TGCACCAGCAGCCAATTGATACTGGGCAGGGTCTACCAAGAGACCCAGTACTTC
>-|TRBV5-1|TRBJ1-3|-
CASSLSGDGGNTIYF
TGCGCCAGCAGCTTGTCAGGGGACGGTGGAAACACCATATATTTT
>-|TRBV9|TRBJ1-1|TRBD1
CASSGTGSGTEAFF
TGTGCCAGCAGTGGGACAGGGTCAGGCACTGAAGCTTTCTTT
>few|TRBV29-1|TRBJ1-1|-
CSAQGPNTEAFF
TGCAGCGCGCAGGGCCCGAACACTGAAGCTTTCTTT
>-|TRBV5-4|TRBJ1-2|TRBD1
CASSLKGQGYGYTF
TGTGCCAGCAGCCTGAAGGGACAGGGCTATGGCTACACCTTC
>-|TRBV25-1|TRBJ1-3|-
CASSETPPGHSGNTIYF
TGTGCCAGCAGTGAAACGCCCCCAGGCCACTCTGGAAACACCATATATTTT
>-|TRBV29-1|TRBJ2-7|-
CSVVGRTYEQYF
TGCAGCGTTGTGGGCAGAACCTACGAGCAGTACTTC
>once|TRBV28|TRBJ1-4|TRBD1
CASLDRGTNEKLFF
TGTGCCAGTCTAGACAGGGGGACTAATGAAAAGCTGTTTTTT
>-|TRBV7-2|TRBJ2-2|-
CASSSDTGELFF
TGTGCCAGCAGCTCGGACACCGGGGAGCTGTTTTTT
>-|TRBV12-5|TRBJ2-1|-
CASGLNFYNEQFF
TGTGCTAGTGGTTTAAACTTCTACAATGAGCAGTTCTTC
>-|TRBV7-2|TRBJ1-4|TRBD1
CASSPRTGGNEKLFF
TGTGCCAGCAGCCCCCGGACAGGGGGGAATGAAAAACTGTTTTTT
>-|TRBV11-2|TRBJ1-1|-
CASSLGRGAGIGAFF
TGTGCCAGCAGCTTGGGCAGGGGCGCCGGTATCGGAGCTTTCTTT
>few|TRBV30|TRBJ1-5|-
CAWSVSSGTLQPQHF
TGTGCCTGGAGTGTATCCTCAGGGACTCTTCAGCCCCAGCATTTT
>-|TRBV7-3|TRBJ2-7|TRBD1
CASSSTGLDEQYF
TGTGCCAGCAGCTCGACAGGGTTGGACGAGCAGTACTTC
>-|TRBV7-9|TRBJ2-3|-
CASSLGGVTASTDTQYF
TGTGCCAGCAGCTTAGGGGGGGTAACGGCTTCCACAGATACGCAGTATTTT
>few|TRBV5-1|TRBJ1-5|-
CASSLAGNQPQHF
TGCGCCAGCAGCTTGGCAGGGAATCAGCCCCAGCATTTT
>few|TRBV4-3|TRBJ2-3|-
CASSQKNSDTDTQYF
TGCGCCAGCAGCCAAAAGAACAGTGACACAGATACGCAGTATTTT
>once|TRBV5-1|TRBJ2-7|TRBD1
CASSLGSLRDRGKVQYF
TGCGCCAGCAGCTTGGGGAGCCTCAGGGACAGGGGGAAAGTGCAGTACTTC
>-|TRBV30|TRBJ1-6|TRBD1
CAWTPGGGAYSPLHF
TGTGCCTGGACCCCTGGAGGGGGCGCGTATTCACCCCTCCACTTT
>-|TRBV5-1|TRBJ2-7|-
CASSLGDRPYEQYF
TGCGCCAGCAGCTTGGGAGACAGACCCTACGAGCAGTACTTC
>-|TRBV7-2|TRBJ1-5|-
CASSLAGQLNQPQHF
TGTGCCAGCAGCTTAGCCGGACAGCTTAATCAGCCCCAGCATTTT
>-|TRBV19|TRBJ1-1|-
CASSEDRNTEAFF
TGTGCCAGTAGTGAGGACAGAAACACTGAAGCTTTCTTT
>few|TRBV6-1|TRBJ2-3|TRBD2
CASSETSGGADTQYF
TGTGCCAGCAGTGAAACTAGCGGGGGGGCAGATACGCAGTATTTT
>-|TRBV30|TRBJ2-5|-
CAWSFYQAGETQYF
TGTGCCTGGAGTTTTTACCAGGCGGGGGAGACCCAGTACTTC
>-|TRBV5-1|TRBJ1-2|-
CASSSRGDDRYGYTF
TGCGCCAGCAGCTCCCGGGGGGATGACCGCTATGGCTACACCTTC
>-|TRBV7-6|TRBJ2-1|-
CASSRRSERYNEQFF
TGTGCCAGCAGCCGACGCAGTGAGCGGTACAATGAGCAGTTCTTC
>-|TRBV7-9|TRBJ1-4|-
CASSSQGSNEKLFF
TGTGCCAGCAGTTCTCAGGGGTCTAATGAAAAACTGTTCTTT
>-|TRBV7-9|TRBJ1-2|-
CASSLPYAARSGYTF
TGTGCCAGCAGCTTACCCTACGCGGCTAGGAGTGGCTACACCTTC
>few|TRBV18|TRBJ2-2|-
CASSPYGGGTGELFF
TGTGCCAGCTCACCATACGGTGGGGGGACCGGGGAGCTGTTTTTT
>-|TRBV6-6|TRBJ1-4|TRBD1
CASSYQDRSNEKLFF
TGTGCCAGCAGTTACCAGGACAGGTCTAATGAAAAACTGTTTTTT
>once|TRBV29-1|TRBJ1-2|-
CSVGDWGQGGYTF
TGCAGCGTTGGGGATTGGGGGCAGGGTGGCTACACCTTC
>-|TRBV11-2|TRBJ2-5|-
CASSLGGGPLIQETQYF
TGTGCCAGCAGCTTAGGTGGAGGACCGCTGATCCAAGAGACCCAGTACTTC